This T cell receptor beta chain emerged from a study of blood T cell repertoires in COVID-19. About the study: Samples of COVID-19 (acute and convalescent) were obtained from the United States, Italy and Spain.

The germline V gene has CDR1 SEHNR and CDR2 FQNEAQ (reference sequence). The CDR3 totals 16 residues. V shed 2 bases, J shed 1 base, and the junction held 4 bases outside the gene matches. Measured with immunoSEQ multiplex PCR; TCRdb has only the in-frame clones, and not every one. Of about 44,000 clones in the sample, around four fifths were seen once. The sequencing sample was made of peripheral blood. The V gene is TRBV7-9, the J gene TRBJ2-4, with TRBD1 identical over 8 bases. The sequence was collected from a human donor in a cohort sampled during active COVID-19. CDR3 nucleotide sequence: TGTGCCAGCAGCTTATCCGGGACAGGTGCCAAAAACATTCAGTACTTC. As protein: CASSLSGTGAKNIQYF.